These T cell receptor beta chains were read from a single sample in a study of metastatic and nonmetastatic thyroid tumors. TCRdb reanalyzed the PCR reads via MiXCR. The sample shows tens of thousands of clones, 24% of them seen only once. Sequencing was done on a sample of tumor tissue. Every receptor here comes from a female donor with papillary thyroid cancer or a benign thyroid nodule (not recorded which). Some clones in this sample may be carry-over from other donors' samples. Each CDR3 is given with its conserved first and last residue.

TRBV6-1 CASDDSYSHEQYF
TRBV9 CASSVVDRVYQPQHF
TRBV20-1 CSALRRSTDTQYF
TRBV28 CASSLGLSDASLDEQYF
TRBV6-1 CASSDMGARSGNTIYF
TRBV20-1 CSASGGEQYF
TRBV30 CAWSVERTPYF
TRBV7-9 CASRQWDTQYF
TRBV11-2 CASSLIGTSTDTQYF
TRBV7-3 CASSLGGGGETQYF
TRBV6-1 CASSDLTGNTESFF
TRBV6-1 CAIKTSGHNTGELFF
TRBV20-1 CSVPGGASEKLFF
TRBV15 CATSTQGDYGYTF
TRBV9 CASSVDSQEQYF
TRBV20-1 CSAPLLERKYTQYF
TRBV6-1 CASSKPGQGNTEAFF
TRBV24-1 CATSDPKLAGNTGELFF
TRBV28 CASSFSPGQGDGYTF
TRBV20-1 CSARESGTYEQYF
TRBV19 CASSIDVYNEQFF
TRBV24-1 CATSQSGSGGTDTQYF
TRBV20-1 CSARDTGTSGREGEQFF
TRBV5-4 CASSSWSYRVLWESYEQYF
TRBV7-8 CASSPPSDGFNQPQHF
TRBV7-2 CSSSRYSFSGNTIYF
TRBV18 CASSPTSGYYEQYF
TRBV4-1 CASSQLPLAPYTDTQYF